The 23 T cell receptor beta chains given below trace back to one sample, sequenced in a study of OX40 agonist ivuxolimab in advanced cancers. Generated by immunoSEQ multiplex PCR, the TCRdb table keeps only in-frame clones and is missing some. The sample holds tens of thousands of clones, roughly 86% seen once. This specimen was CD4+ or CD8+ T cells sorted from blood, taken in a trial of the OX40 agonist ivuxolimab. These receptors were taken from an adult with an advanced solid tumor such as melanoma, head and neck, liver or kidney cancer.

The chain carries TRBV28 and TRBJ2-2; D remains unclear. V lost 3 bases, J lost 6 bases, and 11 bases lay in between. The CDR3 is made up of 14 amino acids. CDR1 and CDR2 (germline): MDHEN, SYDVKM. The CDR3 nucleotides are TGTGCCAGCAGTTTTAGCAGCATCCCCGGGGAGCTGTTTTTT. Its translation: CASSFSSIPGELFF.

This chain connects TRBV7-9 to TRBJ2-5; 13 bases fit TRBD2. CDR1 and CDR2 from the germline V gene are SEHNR and FQNEAQ (reference sequence). V lost 4 bases, J lost 5 bases, and 7 bases stayed unmatched. The CDR3 contains 16 residues. CDR3 bases: TGTGCCAGCAGCTCCCAACTAGCGGGGGGGCTCGAGACCCAGTACTTC. Its protein product is CASSSQLAGGLETQYF.

This clone was seen a single time. The CDR3 loop reads CAISVTGDATAFF. For the CDR3, the DNA is TGTGCCATCAGTGTAACAGGGGACGCGACTGCTTTCTTT. The chain employs TRBV10-3 and TRBJ1-1; 7 positions match TRBD1. CDR3 size: 13 residues. J lost 11 bases, V lost 4 bases, and 10 bases had no gene match. Looked up from germline, CDR1 is ENHRY and CDR2 is SYGVKD.

The rearrangement uses TRBV12-2 and TRBJ2-7; the table's TRBD1 call for D was not verified on the DNA. TRBV12-2 is flagged as a pseudogene. This CDR3 comprises 15 residues. CDR3 DNA sequence: TGTGCAAGTCGCTTAGTCACAGGGGGCACCTACGAGCAGTACTTC. This sequence encodes CASRLVTGGTYEQYF.

This clone is classed as medium-sized (0.01 to 0.1%). The rearrangement joins TRBV11-3 to TRBJ2-2, with D perhaps matching TRBD1 or TRBD2 (5 bases each). Germline V gene data show CDR1 as SGHNT and CDR2 as YENEEA. The CDR3 extends over 16 amino acids. Trimming took off 4 bases at V and 0 bases at J, with 12 bases between the two ends. The CDR3 sequence: CASSSRDGSNTGELFF. CDR3 DNA sequence: TGTGCCAGCAGCTCCCGGGACGGATCGAACACCGGGGAGCTGTTTTTT.

The chain uses TRBV7-6 and TRBJ2-3, with TRBD2 matching 8 bases. The germline gives CDR1 SGHVS, CDR2 FNYEAQ. The CDR3 has 12 amino acids. J was trimmed by 7 bases and V by 4 bases; bases with no gene match: 1. CDR3 nucleotide sequence: TGTGCCAGCAGCTCTAGCGGGCATACGCAGTATTTT. It yields the protein CASSSSGHTQYF.

This clone came up once. The chain uses TRBV7-6 and TRBJ2-2; D may be TRBD1 (6 bases). The CDR3 consists of 17 residues. V lost 1 base to trimming and J lost 3 bases, with 15 bases between them. Germline CDR1 and CDR2: SGHVS and FNYEAQ. The CDR3 DNA follows: TGTGCCAGCAGCTTAGAGTCCACAGGGTTGTACACCGGGGAGCTGTTTTTT. It codes for CASSLESTGLYTGELFF.

The rearrangement uses TRBV19 and TRBJ2-4; D remains ambiguous. This CDR3 is 13 amino acids long. Germline CDR1 reads LNHDA; CDR2 reads SQIVND (reference sequence). With 3 bases removed from V and 0 bases from J, the gap between germline ends came to 3 bases. CDR3 coding DNA: TGTGCCAGTAGTATGGGAGCCAAAAACATTCAGTACTTC. As protein: CASSMGAKNIQYF.

The chain recombines TRBV5-6 with TRBJ2-5; D gene ambiguous. V lost 2 bases, J lost 5 bases, and 13 bases lay in between. The germline V gene encodes CDR1 SGHDT and CDR2 YYEEEE. There are 14 residues in the CDR3. CDR3 protein: CASSFATYGETQYF. The CDR3 DNA sequence: TGTGCCAGCAGCTTCGCGACGTACGGGGAGACCCAGTACTTC.

The chain joins TRBV4-1 to TRBJ2-5, with TRBD1 matching over 8 bases. The V and J ends lost 1 base and 9 bases, in that order; junction bases with no gene match: 4. Germline CDR1 reads MGHRA; CDR2 reads YSYEKL. The CDR3 has 13 residues. CDR3 bases: TGCGCCAGCAGCCAAGGGCTACAGGGGGCCCAGTACTTC. Translated: CASSQGLQGAQYF.

The chain links TRBV2 to TRBJ2-1; TRBD2 agrees at 8 bases. Germline V gene lookup returns CDR1 SNHLY and CDR2 FYNNEI. CDR3 length: 14 residues. V lost 9 bases and J lost 9; bases outside the gene matches: 13. CDR3 loop: CARPVGSGETEQFF. The CDR3 coding sequence is TGTGCCAGACCGGTTGGTAGCGGGGAAACTGAGCAGTTCTTC. Combining the CDR3 with reference TRBV2 and TRBJ2-1 gives the whole variable domain EPEVTQTPSHQVTQMGQEVILRCVPISNHLYFYWYRQILGQKVEFLVSFYNNEISEKSEIFDDQFSVERPDGSNFTLKIRSTKLEDSAMYFCARPVGSGETEQFFGPGTRLTVL.

This clone was picked up one time. The V gene is TRBV30, the J gene TRBJ2-5, with D maybe TRBD2 (6 bases). In germline, CDR1 is GTSNPN, CDR2 SVGIG (reference sequence). Trimming took off 4 bases at V and 5 bases at J, with 14 bases between the two ends. The CDR3 is made up of 13 amino acids. The CDR3 here is CAWNTGSGETQYF. The CDR3 nucleotides read TGTGCCTGGAACACAGGAAGCGGGGAGACCCAGTACTTC. Based on the CDR3 plus reference TRBV30 and TRBJ2-5, the full variable domain is SQTIHQWPATLVQPVGSPLSLECTVEGTSNPNLYWYRQAAGRGLQLLFYSVGIGQISSEVPQNLSASRPQDRQFILSSKKLLLSDSGFYLCAWNTGSGETQYFGPGTRLLVL.

V usage is TRBV5-4 and J usage is TRBJ2-5; D might be TRBD2 (5 bases). Trimming pared 0 bases from V and 4 bases from J, leaving 19 bases between. This CDR3 has 17 residues. CDR1 is SGHNT and CDR2 is YYREEE in the germline V gene (reference sequence). As DNA, the CDR3 is TGTGCCAGCAGCTTGGGCACAGACTATTTGGTCGGAGAGACCCAGTACTTC. Translating gives CASSLGTDYLVGETQYF.

The chain recombines TRBV6-9 with TRBJ2-3; 12 bases are shared with TRBD2. The CDR3 is 15 residues long. V lost 6 bases to trimming and J lost 6 bases; unmatched junction nucleotides: 7. Looked up from germline, CDR1 is MNHGY and CDR2 is SVAAGI. Here the CDR3 DNA reads TGTGCCAGCAGCTTACTAGCGGGGGGCGGGGATACGCAGTATTTT. It encodes CASSLLAGGGDTQYF.

The V call is TRBV7-3, the J call TRBJ2-3; 7 bases align to TRBD2. V lost 6 bases and J lost 2; bases outside the gene matches: 8. CDR1 is SGHTA, CDR2 FQGTGA, per germline. The CDR3 has 15 amino acids. The CDR3, as DNA: TGTGCCAGCAGTCCCGGGACTATCGACACAGATACGCAGTATTTT. It codes for CASSPGTIDTDTQYF.

The chain has TRBV11-2 and TRBJ2-3, with D possibly TRBD2 on 7 matching bases. Per germline, CDR1 SGHAT and CDR2 FQNNGV. The V gene lost 5 bases and the J gene lost 2 bases, with 20 bases spanning the gap. The CDR3 is 17 residues long. CDR3 nucleotides: TGTGCCAGCAGCCCGAGGGAGGGCAGGGGTTTCACAGATACGCAGTATTTT. Amino acids: CASSPREGRGFTDTQYF.

This chain joins TRBV19 and TRBJ1-1; D is unclear. Trimming left V 9 bases short and J 11 bases short, with 16 bases between. CDR3 length: 11 amino acids. Germline loops: CDR1 LNHDA, CDR2 SQIVND (reference sequence). CDR3 bases: TGTGCCAGCCTAAGACCGAACGGGGCTTTCTTT. Its translation: CASLRPNGAFF.

The rearrangement uses TRBV11-2 and TRBJ1-1; no clear D. The CDR3 runs 14 residues. The V and J ends lost 3 bases and 6 bases respectively, with 14 bases between them. The germline CDR1 and CDR2 sequences are SGHAT and FQNNGV. Here the CDR3 DNA reads TGTGCCAGCAGCTTCGGATCGGGGAGACCTGAAGCTTTCTTT. It yields the protein CASSFGSGRPEAFF.

The chain links TRBV18 to TRBJ2-2; 12 bases match TRBD2. The CDR3 runs to 16 residues. Germline CDR1 is KGHSH and CDR2 is LQKENI. With 6 bases clipped from V and 7 bases from J, the junction kept 9 bases outside the gene matches. The CDR3 spells CASSPGLAGKHGELFF. CDR3 sequence (DNA): TGTGCCAGCTCGCCCGGACTAGCGGGAAAGCACGGGGAGCTGTTTTTT.

The V and J genes are TRBV6-6 and TRBJ1-2; D remains ambiguous. This CDR3 has 15 amino acids. Trimming took off 4 bases at V and 8 bases at J, with 20 bases between the two ends. The germline V gene has CDR1 MNHNY and CDR2 SVGAGI (reference sequence). CDR3 DNA sequence: TGTGCCAGCAGTTTCTACCTCGGGAACCCGGAGGGCTACACCTTC. Residues: CASSFYLGNPEGYTF.

The V gene is TRBV6-1, the J gene TRBJ1-1; TRBD1 might be the D (6 bases). V lost 6 bases and J 3 bases, leaving 11 bases between the germline ends. The CDR3 consists of 13 residues. Germline assignment: CDR1 MNHNS and CDR2 SASEGT. CDR3 sequence reads: CASRFNRDTEAFF. CDR3 coding DNA: TGTGCCAGCAGGTTCAACAGGGACACTGAAGCTTTCTTT.

The genes are TRBV14 and TRBJ2-1; D possibly corresponds to TRBD2 (6 bases). The germline V gene encodes CDR1 SGHDN and CDR2 FVKESK. CDR3 length: 15 amino acids. V was pared by 4 bases and J by 8 bases, with 18 bases between. CDR3 residues: CASSRSGRGVDEQFF. DNA for the CDR3: TGTGCCAGCAGCCGTAGCGGAAGAGGGGTCGATGAGCAGTTCTTC.

CDR3 bases: TGTGCCACCAGGGGCGGATCCTACGAGCAGTACTTC. Translating gives CATRGGSYEQYF. This chain connects TRBV15 to TRBJ2-7; D call uncertain. Trimming stripped 6 bases from V and 1 base from J, with 7 bases between. The CDR3 is made up of 12 amino acids. Looked up from germline, CDR1 is LNHNV and CDR2 is YYDKDF (reference sequence).